This TCR beta chain stems from a study of cytotoxic CD8 clonotypes in ibrutinib-treated CLL. Background on the study: Response was recorded as partial in 24 patients and complete in 2; at median about 64 months, approximately 14 remained remitted and roughly 12 had progressed. Overall study results and limits: Clonality went higher at ibrutinib response and then dropped back toward baseline at progression.

Only in-frame clones appear in the TCRdb table, and some are missing; sequencing was by immunoSEQ multiplex PCR. The table has approximately 150,000 clones, over 75% seen once; the top ten hold about 2.9%. A word on this clone: Its matching antigen is unknown.

There are 14 residues in the CDR3. Germline V gives CDR1 MDHEN, CDR2 SYDVKM. Trimming cost V 7 bases and J 2 bases; bases outside gene matches: 5. The chain links TRBV28 to TRBJ1-2, with TRBD1 identical over 9 bases. The sample here was PBMCs, taken at disease progression, from a patient treated with ibrutinib. The receptor was isolated from a human donor with chronic lymphocytic leukemia. This CDR3 is CASITGGENYGYTF. The CDR3, as DNA: TGTGCCAGCATCACAGGGGGCGAGAACTATGGCTACACCTTC.